These 16 T cell receptor beta chains originate from one sample sequenced in a study of T cells expressing NK-cell markers. For each CDR3 protein, TCRdb gives one entry from its re-call of the 5' RACE reads, without DNA. This table holds almost 450,000 distinct CDR3 sequences. Sequencing input: blood T cells: a sorted CD56 or NKG2C T cell subset, CD4+ or CD8+ T cells, or bulk PBMC T cells (not recorded which). These receptor sequences come from a woman between 18 and 75 years old in good health.

The chain employs TRBV5-1 and TRBJ2-7; TCRdb proposes TRBD2, but this gene call is untestable without DNA. The CDR3 totals 15 residues. Germline-derived CDR1 and CDR2 are SGHRS and YFSETQ. The CDR3 loop reads CASSLLAGGWYEQYF.

Here the CDR3 reads CSVLYSSGANVLTF. The chain recombines TRBV29-1 with TRBJ2-6. The CDR3 spans 14 residues. Germline CDR1 SQVTM, CDR2 ANQGSEA.

The chain joins TRBV5-1 to TRBJ1-1. CDR1 and CDR2 from the germline V gene are SGHRS and YFSETQ. The CDR3 spans 14 residues. CDR3 region: CASSRAGDNTEAFF.

The chain carries TRBV5-1 and TRBJ2-2; the TCRdb call, TRBD1, lacks DNA for checking. In germline, CDR1 is SGHRS, CDR2 YFSETQ. The CDR3 covers 14 residues. The CDR3 sequence: CASSPRQGSGELFF.

CDR3 residues: CASSQDARGLNEQYF. V usage is TRBV4-3 and J usage is TRBJ2-7; TCRdb outputs TRBD1, but without DNA this stays unchecked. The CDR3 covers 15 residues. Germline V CDR1 and CDR2: LGHNA, YSLEER.

V gene TRBV27 combines with J gene TRBJ2-2. The germline CDR1 and CDR2 sequences are MNHEY and SMNVEV (reference sequence). This CDR3 contains 13 residues. The CDR3 sequence: CASSPTSNGELFF.

The chain uses TRBV12-3 or TRBV12-4 and TRBJ2-4; TCRdb lists TRBD1, though no DNA is available to test this call. The CDR3 contains 16 residues. The CDR3 loop is CASSMGGILFKNIQYF.

The V and J genes are TRBV12-3 or TRBV12-4 and TRBJ2-7; TCRdb's D gene call, TRBD1, goes unchecked for lack of DNA. The CDR3 has 12 amino acids. The CDR3 region is CASSARGCEQYF.

The genes are TRBV7-2 and TRBJ2-7; TCRdb calls TRBD2, which cannot be checked without DNA. Germline V gives CDR1 SGHTA, CDR2 FQGNSA. This CDR3 has 15 residues. This CDR3 reads CASSLAAGESYEQYF.

CDR3 loop: CASSVDLVGSADTQYF. This chain joins TRBV9 and TRBJ2-3; TCRdb reports TRBD2, a call that lacks DNA to check it against. From germline, CDR1 is SGDLS and CDR2 YYNGEE. The CDR3 covers 16 residues. The variable domain in full, with the rest retrieved from reference TRBV9 and TRBJ2-3, is DSGVTQTPKHLITATGQRVTLRCSPRSGDLSVYWYQQSLDQGLQFLIQYYNGEERAKGNILERFSAQQFPDLHSELNLSSLELGDSALYFCASSVDLVGSADTQYFGPGTRLTVL.

The V call is TRBV7-2, the J call TRBJ2-3; TCRdb reports TRBD1, a call that lacks DNA to check it against. This CDR3 comprises 14 residues. Germline assignment: CDR1 SGHTA and CDR2 FQGNSA. The CDR3 reads CASSSQTGTDTQYF.

This CDR3 is CASSYIPNEQFF. V is TRBV6-2 or TRBV6-3 and J is TRBJ2-1. The CDR3 is made up of 12 amino acids. Germline CDR1 MNHEY, CDR2 SVGEGT.

The rearrangement joins TRBV4-3 to TRBJ2-5; TCRdb outputs TRBD2, but without DNA this stays unchecked. Germline V lookup: CDR1 LGHNA, CDR2 YSLEER. CDR3 size: 15 residues. The CDR3 sequence: CASSQDRTSSETQYF.

The chain combines TRBV7-2 with TRBJ2-1; lacking DNA, the TRBD2 call made by TCRdb goes unchecked. Per germline, CDR1 SGHTA and CDR2 FQGNSA. The CDR3 loop spans 15 amino acids. CDR3 in amino acids: CASSLSGTSGNEQFF.

The chain links TRBV28 to TRBJ2-7. From germline, CDR1 is MDHEN and CDR2 SYDVKM. The CDR3 contains 13 residues. CDR3 protein: CASSGAGLYEQYF. Drawing the rest from reference TRBV28 and TRBJ2-7, the complete variable domain is DVKVTQSSRYLVKRTGEKVFLECVQDMDHENMFWYRQDPGLGLRLIYFSYDVKMKEKGDIPEGYSVSREKKERFSLILESASTNQTSMYLCASSGAGLYEQYFGPGTRLTVT.

V usage is TRBV12-3 or TRBV12-4 and J usage is TRBJ1-3. The CDR3 is 14 residues long. CDR3 amino acids: CASSLDSAGNTIYF.